The 13 T cell receptor beta chains below come from one sample, sequenced in a study of cytomegalovirus exposure and HLA in healthy donors. The PCR had 60 Vbeta and 13 Jbeta primers. The method was immunoSEQ multiplex PCR; TCRdb's version includes in-frame clones alone and lacks a portion of them. The data contain about 150,000 clones, over 65% of them singletons. Material: PBMCs. The receptors stem from a woman aged 25 to 39 in good health and CMV-seropositive.

This chain uses TRBV5-6 with TRBJ2-7; 12 nucleotides agree with TRBD2. The length of the CDR3 is 14 residues. Germline CDR1 reads SGHDT; CDR2 reads YYEEEE. V lost 0 bases, J lost 6 bases, and 1 base stayed unmatched. The CDR3 reads CASSLGGLAGEQYF. CDR3 bases: TGTGCCAGCAGCTTGGGGGGACTAGCGGGCGAGCAGTACTTC. Full variable domain (outside the CDR3, taken from reference TRBV5-6 and TRBJ2-7): DAGVTQSPTHLIKTRGQQVTLRCSPKSGHDTVSWYQQALGQGPQFIFQYYEEEERQRGNFPDRFSGHQFPNYSSELNVNALLLGDSALYLCASSLGGLAGEQYFGPGTRLTVT.

In this sample, this clone turned up once. The chain is built from TRBV12-5 and TRBJ2-3, with D maybe TRBD2 (7 bases). Trimming stripped 0 bases from V and 5 bases from J, with 12 bases between. Germline V gene sequence: CDR1 LGHNT, CDR2 FRNRAP. The CDR3 loop spans 15 amino acids. The CDR3 region is CASGLVTGGVDTQYF. The CDR3 bases are TGTGCTAGTGGTTTGGTAACGGGGGGCGTAGATACGCAGTATTTT.

The rearrangement joins TRBV9 to TRBJ2-3, with 7 bases identical to TRBD1. This CDR3 is 16 amino acids long. The V gene's germline CDR1 is SGDLS and CDR2 YYNGEE. V shed 4 bases and J 1 base; nucleotides not matched to a gene: 9. The CDR3 nucleotides are TGTGCCAGCAGCCCCGGGACAGCCCCTGGCACAGATACGCAGTATTTT. Translated: CASSPGTAPGTDTQYF.

This rearrangement joins TRBV5-8 to TRBJ2-2; D unclear. Germline CDR1 reads SGHTS; CDR2 reads YDEGEE. This CDR3 has 16 residues. V gave up 0 bases and J gave up 5 bases, with 14 bases separating them. CDR3 sequence: CASSLAVTHKTGELFF. DNA for the CDR3: TGTGCCAGCAGCTTGGCTGTGACACACAAAACCGGGGAGCTGTTTTTT.

This clone came up a few times. This sequence joins TRBV7-6 and TRBJ1-3; the D gene is possibly TRBD1 (6 bases). V was shortened by 8 bases and J by 0 bases, with 17 bases between the two germline ends. Per the germline V gene, CDR1 is SGHVS and CDR2 is FNYEAQ. The CDR3 consists of 16 residues. CDR3 amino acids: CASGTGGGVSGNTIYF. The CDR3 DNA reads as TGTGCCAGCGGGACCGGAGGGGGGGTCTCTGGAAACACCATATATTTT.

This rearrangement joins TRBV5-4 to TRBJ2-1; D may be TRBD2 (5 bases). V lost 4 bases, J lost 9 bases, and 11 bases lay in between. CDR1 is SGHNT, CDR2 YYREEE, per germline (reference sequence). This CDR3 region has 12 residues. CDR3 residues: CASSRVGSEQFF. CDR3 nucleotides: TGTGCCAGCAGCCGGGTTGGGAGTGAGCAGTTCTTC.

CDR3 residues: CASTEGDTGTEAFF. CDR3 nucleotides: TGTGCCAGCACCGAGGGGGATACAGGGACTGAAGCTTTCTTT. The rearrangement uses TRBV2 and TRBJ1-1; D is perhaps TRBD1 (6 bases). The germline V and J ends were trimmed by 7 bases and 5 bases, with 17 bases remaining between them. CDR1 is SNHLY and CDR2 is FYNNEI in the germline V gene. There are 14 residues in the CDR3.

This clone has a handful of counts. The chain employs TRBV2 and TRBJ1-2, with 8 nucleotides matching TRBD1. The CDR3 totals 13 residues. Germline CDR1 is SNHLY and CDR2 is FYNNEI. After removal of 4 bases from V and 4 bases from J, the junction contained 2 bases not matched to a gene. The CDR3 DNA is TGTGCCAGCAGTGTTGGACAGGGCTATGGCTACACCTTC. Translated, it gives CASSVGQGYGYTF.

This chain links TRBV7-2 with TRBJ2-2; D gene ambiguous. From germline, CDR1 is SGHTA and CDR2 FQGNSA. The CDR3 extends over 14 amino acids. Trimming took off 5 bases at V and 1 base at J, with 8 bases between the two ends. CDR3 loop: CASSLNMNTGELFF. The CDR3 coding sequence is TGTGCCAGCAGCCTTAATATGAACACCGGGGAGCTGTTTTTT.

This clone was picked up a small number of times. This sequence joins TRBV27 and TRBJ2-1; 9 bases line up with TRBD1. The V and J ends lost 8 bases and 8 bases, in that order; junction bases with no gene match: 10. Germline CDR1 and CDR2: MNHEY and SMNVEV (reference sequence). This CDR3 comprises 14 residues. The CDR3 nucleotides read TGTGCCAGCCGGAAGGGACAGGGTTGGGATGAGCAGTTCTTC. Residues: CASRKGQGWDEQFF.

The rearrangement joins TRBV10-3 to TRBJ1-2; D is possibly TRBD1 (5 bases). V was cut by 6 bases and J by 3 bases, with 8 bases left in between. The CDR3 loop spans 12 amino acids. The germline CDR1 and CDR2 sequences are ENHRY and SYGVKD. CDR3 region: CAISGGDYGYTF. The CDR3 nucleotides read TGTGCCATCAGCGGGGGGGACTATGGCTACACCTTC.

This CDR3 is CASGVYEQYF. The CDR3 nucleotides are TGTGCCAGCGGAGTTTACGAGCAGTACTTC. The chain combines TRBV7-9 with TRBJ2-7; D is ambiguous. V was clipped by 8 bases and J by 4 bases, with 6 bases between them. The CDR3 runs 10 residues. Germline-derived CDR1 and CDR2 are SEHNR and FQNEAQ (reference sequence). Looking up the rest from reference TRBV7-9 and TRBJ2-7 gives the full variable domain: DTGVSQNPRHKITKRGQNVTFRCDPISEHNRLYWYRQTLGQGPEFLTYFQNEAQLEKSRLLSDRFSAERPKGSFSTLEIQRTEQGDSAMYLCASGVYEQYFGPGTRLTVT.

J is TRBJ1-5 and V is TRBV30; 9 bases line up with TRBD1. J was trimmed by 4 bases and V by 0 bases; bases with no gene match: 4. The CDR3 is 15 amino acids. Per germline, CDR1 GTSNPN and CDR2 SVGIG (reference sequence). The CDR3 reads CAWSVRQGGNQPQHF. The CDR3 DNA is TGTGCCTGGAGTGTTAGACAGGGGGGAAATCAGCCCCAGCATTTT.